What follows are 25 T cell receptor beta chains derived from one specimen sequenced in a study of OX40 agonist ivuxolimab in advanced cancers. Some clones are missing from TCRdb's copy, which holds only in-frame ones; the method was immunoSEQ multiplex PCR. This table has tens of thousands of clones, roughly 92% appearing once. Sequencing used CD4+ or CD8+ T cells sorted from blood, obtained in a trial of the OX40 agonist ivuxolimab. These receptors were obtained from an adult with an advanced solid tumor such as melanoma, head and neck, liver or kidney cancer.

This clone was detected once. The chain joins TRBV18 to TRBJ2-7; D could derive from TRBD1 or TRBD2 (5 bases each). There are 14 residues in the CDR3. Trimming left V 6 bases short and J 0 bases short, with 12 bases between. In germline, CDR1 is KGHSH, CDR2 LQKENI. This CDR3 reads CASSAGTVSYEQYF. In DNA, the CDR3 is TGTGCCAGCTCGGCCGGGACGGTCTCCTACGAGCAGTACTTC.

The chain uses TRBV19 and TRBJ1-3; D is uncertain. The CDR3 totals 13 residues. Germline V CDR1 and CDR2: LNHDA, SQIVND (reference sequence). Trimming stripped 7 bases from V and 0 bases from J, with 7 bases between. CDR3 bases: TGTGCCAGTACGGAGGTCTCTGGAAACACCATATATTTT. Its protein is CASTEVSGNTIYF.

The V gene is TRBV19, the J gene TRBJ1-3; D possibly corresponds to TRBD1 (5 bases). Between the trimmed V and J ends, which lost 5 bases and 2 bases, there was a span of 10 bases. Germline CDR1 LNHDA, CDR2 SQIVND (reference sequence). This CDR3 comprises 14 residues. The CDR3 region has the DNA TGTGCCAGTAGTGGATGGGGGACTGGAAACACCATATATTTT. Amino acid sequence: CASSGWGTGNTIYF.

This chain connects TRBV10-3 to TRBJ2-2; D gene unclear. This CDR3 is 17 amino acids long. Looked up from germline, CDR1 is ENHRY and CDR2 is SYGVKD. The V and J ends lost 2 bases and 2 bases respectively, with 15 bases between them. The CDR3 loop reads CAISETKGRHNTGELFF. In DNA, the CDR3 is TGTGCCATCAGTGAGACAAAGGGTCGCCACAACACCGGGGAGCTGTTTTTT.

The V gene is TRBV10-3, the J gene TRBJ2-7; 9 bases agree with TRBD2. V trimming: 2 bases; J trimming: 6 bases; junction bases outside the gene matches: 8. The CDR3 extends over 15 amino acids. Germline V lookup: CDR1 ENHRY, CDR2 SYGVKD. DNA for the CDR3: TGTGCCATCAGTGAGGGGTCTAGCGGGGAGGTCGAGCAGTACTTC. Its translation: CAISEGSSGEVEQYF.

The gene calls are TRBV4-1 and TRBJ1-5; D call uncertain. From germline, CDR1 is MGHRA and CDR2 YSYEKL. V was trimmed by 2 bases and J by 2 bases, leaving 7 bases between them. This CDR3 is 14 amino acids long. In nucleotides, the CDR3 is TGCGCCAGCAGCCAAAGAGTGGGCAATCAGCCCCAGCATTTT. It encodes CASSQRVGNQPQHF.

This sequence joins TRBV5-5 and TRBJ2-2; 7 bases are shared with TRBD1. Germline V CDR1 and CDR2: SGHKS, YYEKEE (reference sequence). The CDR3 spans 14 residues. The V and J ends lost 7 bases and 5 bases, in that order; junction bases with no gene match: 8. CDR3 residues: CASLQGLLTGELFF. CDR3 coding DNA: TGTGCCAGCCTACAGGGGCTTCTGACCGGGGAGCTGTTTTTT.

The chain uses TRBV19 and TRBJ2-7, with D possibly TRBD1 on 5 matching bases. Germline V gene lookup returns CDR1 LNHDA and CDR2 SQIVND (reference sequence). V was cut by 6 bases and J by 3 bases, with 12 bases left in between. The CDR3 consists of 13 residues. The CDR3 DNA reads as TGTGCCAGTAGCCAGAGTGACAGCTACGAGCAGTACTTC. It translates to CASSQSDSYEQYF.

V gene TRBV6-6 combines with J gene TRBJ1-6, with D perhaps matching TRBD1 (5 bases). CDR1 and CDR2 (germline): MNHNY, SVGAGI (reference sequence). The V end was cut by 5 bases, the J end by 7 bases, with 12 bases between. The CDR3 covers 14 residues. CDR3 sequence reads: CASSTLRENSPLHF. In DNA, the CDR3 is TGTGCCAGCAGTACCCTCAGGGAGAATTCACCCCTCCACTTT.

The chain joins TRBV7-8 to TRBJ1-3; D is ambiguous. Germline assignment: CDR1 SGHVS and CDR2 FQNEAQ. The CDR3 length is 13 residues. Trimming cost V 5 bases and J 4 bases, with 9 bases left between them. CDR3 DNA: TGTGCCAGCAGCAGGATCTCCGGAAACACCATATATTTT. Its translation: CASSRISGNTIYF.

This chain joins TRBV5-6 and TRBJ2-5; D not resolved. Trimming stripped 0 bases from V and 3 bases from J, with 6 bases between. The CDR3 is 13 amino acids. Germline CDR1 is SGHDT and CDR2 is YYEEEE. In nucleotides, the CDR3 is TGTGCCAGCAGCTTGGTTGAGGAAGAGACCCAGTACTTC. Translation gives CASSLVEEETQYF.

The chain recombines TRBV19 with TRBJ1-2; D possibly corresponds to TRBD1 (6 bases). CDR1 and CDR2 from the germline V gene are LNHDA and SQIVND (reference sequence). V lost 5 bases and J 5 bases, leaving 12 bases between the germline ends. The CDR3 length is 13 residues. This CDR3 is CASSQQGGYGYTF. The CDR3 DNA is TGTGCCAGTAGTCAACAGGGCGGATATGGCTACACCTTC.

V and J are TRBV19 and TRBJ2-1; D remains ambiguous. The CDR3 loop spans 15 amino acids. CDR1 and CDR2 (germline): LNHDA, SQIVND (reference sequence). The V end was cut by 7 bases, the J end by 8 bases, with 21 bases between. Here the CDR3 DNA reads TGTGCCAGTACCCCGCGGCTTGTCCCTGGGGATGAGCAGTTCTTC. This encodes CASTPRLVPGDEQFF.

The J gene is TRBJ2-7, the V gene TRBV5-4; possibly TRBD1 for D (5 bases). The V gene's germline CDR1 is SGHNT and CDR2 YYREEE (reference sequence). This CDR3 has 12 residues. V was pared by 3 bases and J by 3 bases, with 7 bases between. The chain's CDR3 is CASSYQGYEQYF. CDR3 coding DNA: TGTGCCAGCAGCTATCAGGGCTACGAGCAGTACTTC. Variable domain in full (rest from reference TRBV5-4 and TRBJ2-7): ETGVTQSPTHLIKTRGQQVTLRCSSQSGHNTVSWYQQALGQGPQFIFQYYREEENGRGNFPPRFSGLQFPNYSSELNVNALELDDSALYLCASSYQGYEQYFGPGTRLTVT.

The rearrangement links TRBV7-2 to TRBJ2-7; D uncertain. The CDR3 length is 15 residues. V lost 8 bases and J lost 0, with 17 bases in between. Germline V gene sequence: CDR1 SGHTA, CDR2 FQGNSA. The CDR3 DNA sequence: TGTGCCAGCGGATCTCTGGGGTGGAGCTCCTACGAGCAGTACTTC. Translated, it gives CASGSLGWSSYEQYF.

The chain uses TRBV28 and TRBJ2-7; D is perhaps TRBD1 (6 bases). The CDR3 is 11 residues long. The germline gives CDR1 MDHEN, CDR2 SYDVKM. The V gene lost 5 bases and the J gene lost 13 bases, with 15 bases spanning the gap. The DNA for the CDR3 is TGTGCCAGCAGTGATTACAGGGCCGAATACTTC. Translation: CASSDYRAEYF.

The chain links TRBV6-6 to TRBJ1-1; TRBD1 is a possible D gene (6 bases). The CDR3 is 13 residues long. V gave up 7 bases and J gave up 7 bases, with 16 bases separating them. Germline values: CDR1 MNHNY, CDR2 SVGAGI (reference sequence). Here the CDR3 DNA reads TGTGCCAGCACCCGAGGGGGTACAAGTGAAGCTTTCTTT. This gives the protein CASTRGGTSEAFF.

The chain joins TRBV7-8 to TRBJ2-1, with 13 nucleotides matching TRBD2. With 1 base clipped from V and 8 bases from J, the junction kept 5 bases outside the gene matches. This CDR3 has 16 residues. Germline CDR1 is SGHVS and CDR2 is FQNEAQ. CDR3 protein: CASSLGTSGSIYEQFF. For the CDR3, the DNA is TGTGCCAGCAGCTTAGGGACTAGCGGGAGTATATATGAGCAGTTCTTC.

V gene TRBV6-6 combines with J gene TRBJ1-6; 7 bases line up with TRBD1. Germline-derived CDR1 and CDR2 are MNHNY and SVGAGI (reference sequence). V lost 9 bases, J lost 8 bases, and 7 bases stayed unmatched. This CDR3 is built from 13 residues. CDR3 DNA: TGTGCCAGTAAAACAGGGGTGGATTCACCCCTCCACTTT. It specifies CASKTGVDSPLHF.

This clone was observed a single time. The chain has TRBV18 and TRBJ2-3; D remains unclear. The germline V gene has CDR1 KGHSH and CDR2 LQKENI. V lost 3 bases, J lost 2 bases, and 15 bases lay in between. This CDR3 is built from 16 residues. CDR3: CASSPTLSSTTDTQYF. CDR3 nucleotides: TGTGCCAGCTCACCCACCCTCTCGTCCACCACAGATACGCAGTATTTT.

The J gene is TRBJ2-3, the V gene TRBV6-4; 9 nucleotides line up with TRBD1. The CDR3 consists of 14 residues. The V gene end was trimmed by 4 bases and the J gene end by 4 bases; junction bases not matched to a gene: 3. Per the germline V gene, CDR1 is MRHNA and CDR2 is SNTAGT. CDR3: CASSVGQGPDTQYF. CDR3 bases: TGTGCCAGCAGTGTGGGACAGGGCCCAGATACGCAGTATTTT.

This chain uses TRBV30 with TRBJ1-2; D unresolved. V was pared by 4 bases and J by 2 bases, with 17 bases between. The V gene's germline CDR1 is GTSNPN and CDR2 SVGIG (reference sequence). The CDR3 consists of 15 residues. The CDR3 spells CAWISGRLPNYGYTF. CDR3 nucleotide sequence: TGTGCCTGGATTTCGGGCAGGCTTCCCAACTATGGCTACACCTTC.

This chain connects TRBV6-6 to TRBJ2-7; D is unresolved. The V end was cut by 7 bases, the J end by 1 base, with 14 bases between. This CDR3 has 14 residues. CDR1 is MNHNY and CDR2 is SVGAGI in the germline V gene (reference sequence). As DNA, the CDR3 is TGTGCCAGCAAGGGCCAAGATCTATCCTACGAGCAGTACTTC. Translated: CASKGQDLSYEQYF.

This sequence joins TRBV5-4 and TRBJ2-6, with D tentatively TRBD2 (5 bases). CDR1 and CDR2 from the germline V gene are SGHNT and YYREEE (reference sequence). This CDR3 is built from 15 residues. V was clipped by 4 bases and J by 2 bases, with 10 bases between them. The CDR3 coding sequence is TGTGCCAGCAGCCATGAGGGTACTGGGGCCAACGTCCTGACTTTC. Its protein is CASSHEGTGANVLTF.

The rearrangement joins TRBV2 to TRBJ1-5, with 7 nucleotides matching TRBD1. Germline CDR1 and CDR2: SNHLY and FYNNEI. The CDR3 loop spans 14 amino acids. Trimming removed 6 bases from V and 4 bases from J; junction bases left unmatched: 6. CDR3 bases: TGTGCCAGCAGCGGGACAGAAGCAAATCAGCCCCAGCATTTT. Translating gives CASSGTEANQPQHF.